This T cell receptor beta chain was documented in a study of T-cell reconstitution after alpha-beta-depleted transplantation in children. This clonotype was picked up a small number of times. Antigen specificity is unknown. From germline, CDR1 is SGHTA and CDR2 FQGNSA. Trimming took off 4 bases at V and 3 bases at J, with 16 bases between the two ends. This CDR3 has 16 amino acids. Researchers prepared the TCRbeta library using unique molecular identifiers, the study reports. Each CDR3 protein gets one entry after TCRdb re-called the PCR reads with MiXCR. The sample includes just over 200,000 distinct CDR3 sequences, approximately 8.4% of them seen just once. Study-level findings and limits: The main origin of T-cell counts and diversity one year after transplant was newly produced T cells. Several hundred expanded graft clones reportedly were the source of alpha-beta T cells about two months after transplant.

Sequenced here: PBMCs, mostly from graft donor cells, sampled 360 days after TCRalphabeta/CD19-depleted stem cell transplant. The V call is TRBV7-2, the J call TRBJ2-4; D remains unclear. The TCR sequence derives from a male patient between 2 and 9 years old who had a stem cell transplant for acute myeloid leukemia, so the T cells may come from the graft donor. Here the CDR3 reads CASSSPGPMGKNIQYF. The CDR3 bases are TGTGCCAGCAGCTCCCCCGGACCGATGGGCAAAAACATTCAGTACTTC.